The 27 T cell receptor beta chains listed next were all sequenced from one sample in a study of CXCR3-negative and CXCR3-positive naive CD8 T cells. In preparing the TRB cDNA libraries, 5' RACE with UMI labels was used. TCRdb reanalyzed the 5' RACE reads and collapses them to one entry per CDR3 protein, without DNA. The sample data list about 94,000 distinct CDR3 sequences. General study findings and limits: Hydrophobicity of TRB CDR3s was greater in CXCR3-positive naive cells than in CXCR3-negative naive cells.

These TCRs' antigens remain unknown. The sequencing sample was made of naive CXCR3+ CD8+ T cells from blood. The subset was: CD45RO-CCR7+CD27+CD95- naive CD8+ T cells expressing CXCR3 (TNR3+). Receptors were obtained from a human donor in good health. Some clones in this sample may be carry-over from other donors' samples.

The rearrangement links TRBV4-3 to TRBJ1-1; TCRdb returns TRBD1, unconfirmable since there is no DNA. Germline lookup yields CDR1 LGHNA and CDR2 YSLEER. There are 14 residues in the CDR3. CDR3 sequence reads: CASSQGLDSREAFF.

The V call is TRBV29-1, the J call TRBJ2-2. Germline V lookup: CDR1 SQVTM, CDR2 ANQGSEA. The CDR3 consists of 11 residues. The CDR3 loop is CSVEGTGELFF.

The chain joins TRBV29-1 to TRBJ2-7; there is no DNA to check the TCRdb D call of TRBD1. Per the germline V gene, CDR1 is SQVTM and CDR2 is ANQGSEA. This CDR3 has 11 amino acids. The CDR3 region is CSAGTIYEQYF.

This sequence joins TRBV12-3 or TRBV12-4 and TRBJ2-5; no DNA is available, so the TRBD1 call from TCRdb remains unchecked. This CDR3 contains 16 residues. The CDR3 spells CASSLEHGAQGETQYF.

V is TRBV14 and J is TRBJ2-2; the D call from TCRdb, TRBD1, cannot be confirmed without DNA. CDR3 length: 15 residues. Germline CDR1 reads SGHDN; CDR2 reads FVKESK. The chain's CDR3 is CASSHRDRGAGELFF.

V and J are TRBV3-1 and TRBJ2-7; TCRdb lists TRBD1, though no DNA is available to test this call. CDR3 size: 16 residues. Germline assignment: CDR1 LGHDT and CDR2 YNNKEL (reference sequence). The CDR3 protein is CASSQTRQSSSYEQYF.

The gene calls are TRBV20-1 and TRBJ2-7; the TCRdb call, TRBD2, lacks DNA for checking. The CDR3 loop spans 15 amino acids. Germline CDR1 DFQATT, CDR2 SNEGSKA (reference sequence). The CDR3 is CSAKPKGGLFYEQYF.

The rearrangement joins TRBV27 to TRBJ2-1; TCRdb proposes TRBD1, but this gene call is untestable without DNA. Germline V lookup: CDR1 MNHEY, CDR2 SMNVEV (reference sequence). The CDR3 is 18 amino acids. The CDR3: CASTSLPGTVPSYNEQFF.

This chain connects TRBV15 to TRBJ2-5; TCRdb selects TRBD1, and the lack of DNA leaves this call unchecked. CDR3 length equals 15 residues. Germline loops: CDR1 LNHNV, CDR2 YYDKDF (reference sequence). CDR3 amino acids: CATSRDGTVQETQYF.

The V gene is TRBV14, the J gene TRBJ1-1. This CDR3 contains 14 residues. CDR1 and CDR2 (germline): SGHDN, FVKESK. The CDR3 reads CASSHGLMNTEAFF. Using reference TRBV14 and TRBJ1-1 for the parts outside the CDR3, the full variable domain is EAGVTQFPSHSVIEKGQTVTLRCDPISGHDNLYWYRRVMGKEIKFLLHFVKESKQDESGMPNNRFLAERTGGTYSTLKVQPAELEDSGVYFCASSHGLMNTEAFFGQGTRLTVV.

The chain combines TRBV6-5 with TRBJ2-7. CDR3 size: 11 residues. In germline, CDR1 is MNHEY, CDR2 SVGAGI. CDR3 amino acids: CASSSETEQYF.

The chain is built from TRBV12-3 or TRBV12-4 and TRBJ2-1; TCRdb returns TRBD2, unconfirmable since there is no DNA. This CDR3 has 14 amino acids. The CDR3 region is CAIIQGTLYNEQFF.

CDR3 region: CASRPTGTGGTYEQYF. This chain uses TRBV28 with TRBJ2-7; TCRdb gives TRBD1 as the D gene, but with no DNA this cannot be confirmed. CDR3 size: 16 residues. Per the germline V gene, CDR1 is MDHEN and CDR2 is SYDVKM.

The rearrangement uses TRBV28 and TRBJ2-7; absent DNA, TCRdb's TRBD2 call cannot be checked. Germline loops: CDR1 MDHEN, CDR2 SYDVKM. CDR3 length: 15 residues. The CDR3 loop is CASSLGLAGVGEQYF.

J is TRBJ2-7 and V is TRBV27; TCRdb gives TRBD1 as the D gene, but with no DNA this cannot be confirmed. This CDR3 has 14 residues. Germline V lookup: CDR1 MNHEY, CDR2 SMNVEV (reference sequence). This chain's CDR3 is CASRPLTGGNEQYF.

CDR3 loop: CASSFPGTVDGYTF. V is TRBV28 and J is TRBJ1-2; TCRdb outputs TRBD1, but without DNA this stays unchecked. The CDR3 is 14 residues long. Germline assignment: CDR1 MDHEN and CDR2 SYDVKM.

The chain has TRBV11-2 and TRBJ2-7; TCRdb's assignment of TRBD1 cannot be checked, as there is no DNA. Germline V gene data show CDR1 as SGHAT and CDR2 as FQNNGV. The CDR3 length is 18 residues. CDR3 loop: CASSSLLTTGTAIYEQYF.

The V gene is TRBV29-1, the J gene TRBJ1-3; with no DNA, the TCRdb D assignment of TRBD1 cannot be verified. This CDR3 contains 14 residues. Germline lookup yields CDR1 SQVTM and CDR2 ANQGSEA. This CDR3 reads CSVHRAHSGNTIYF.

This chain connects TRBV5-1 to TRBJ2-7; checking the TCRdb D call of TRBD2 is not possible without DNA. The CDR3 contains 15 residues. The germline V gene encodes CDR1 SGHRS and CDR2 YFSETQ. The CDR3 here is CASSLASGSLYEQYF. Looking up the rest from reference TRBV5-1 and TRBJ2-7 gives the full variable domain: KAGVTQTPRYLIKTRGQQVTLSCSPISGHRSVSWYQQTPGQGLQFLFEYFSETQRNKGNFPGRFSGRQFSNSRSEMNVSTLELGDSALYLCASSLASGSLYEQYFGPGTRLTVT.

The CDR3 sequence: CASSRPGQTYEQYF. The chain joins TRBV7-2 to TRBJ2-7; TCRdb's D call, TRBD1, is unchecked because there is no DNA. CDR1 and CDR2 (germline): SGHTA, FQGNSA. This CDR3 region has 14 residues.

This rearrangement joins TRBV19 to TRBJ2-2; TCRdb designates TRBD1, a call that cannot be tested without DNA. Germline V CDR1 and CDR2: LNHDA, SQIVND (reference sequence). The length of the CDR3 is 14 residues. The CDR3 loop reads CASSMERGHEELFF.

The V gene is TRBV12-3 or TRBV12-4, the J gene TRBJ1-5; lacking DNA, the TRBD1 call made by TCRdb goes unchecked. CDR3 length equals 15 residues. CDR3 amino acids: CASSTGTGIWQPQHF.

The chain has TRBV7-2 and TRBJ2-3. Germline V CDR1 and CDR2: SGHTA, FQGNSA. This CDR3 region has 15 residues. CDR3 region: CASSLFDAGADTQYF.

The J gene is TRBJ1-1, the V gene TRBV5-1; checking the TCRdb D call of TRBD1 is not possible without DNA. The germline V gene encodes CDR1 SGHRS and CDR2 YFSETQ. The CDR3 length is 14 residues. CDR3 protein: CASSDGQGDTEAFF. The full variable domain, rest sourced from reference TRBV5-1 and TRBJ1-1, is KAGVTQTPRYLIKTRGQQVTLSCSPISGHRSVSWYQQTPGQGLQFLFEYFSETQRNKGNFPGRFSGRQFSNSRSEMNVSTLELGDSALYLCASSDGQGDTEAFFGQGTRLTVV.

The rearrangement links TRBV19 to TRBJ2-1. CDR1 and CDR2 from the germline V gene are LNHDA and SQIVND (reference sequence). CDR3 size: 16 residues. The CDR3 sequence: CASSIGPSSSYNEQFF.

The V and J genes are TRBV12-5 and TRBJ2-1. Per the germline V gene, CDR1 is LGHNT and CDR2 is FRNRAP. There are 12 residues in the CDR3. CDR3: CASGSIFNEQFF.

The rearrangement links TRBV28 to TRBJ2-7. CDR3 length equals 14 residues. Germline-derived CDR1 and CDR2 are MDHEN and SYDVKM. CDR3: CASTDLKISYEQYF.